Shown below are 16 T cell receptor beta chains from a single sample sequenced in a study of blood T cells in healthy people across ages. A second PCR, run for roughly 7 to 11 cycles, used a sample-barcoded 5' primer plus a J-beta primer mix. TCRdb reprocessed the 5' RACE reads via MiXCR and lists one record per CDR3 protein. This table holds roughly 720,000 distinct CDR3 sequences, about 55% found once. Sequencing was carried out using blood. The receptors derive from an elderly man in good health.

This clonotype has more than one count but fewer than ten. CDR3 amino acids: CASSFGEYQETQYF. The CDR3 coding sequence is TGCGCCAGCAGCTTTGGGGAGTACCAAGAGACCCAGTACTTC. The rearrangement uses TRBV5-1 and TRBJ2-5; tentatively, D is TRBD2 (5 bases). The CDR3 has 14 residues. Germline V gene sequence: CDR1 SGHRS, CDR2 YFSETQ. V lost 2 bases to trimming and J lost 0 bases, with 8 bases between them. Complete variable domain (other parts from reference TRBV5-1 and TRBJ2-5): KAGVTQTPRYLIKTRGQQVTLSCSPISGHRSVSWYQQTPGQGLQFLFEYFSETQRNKGNFPGRFSGRQFSNSRSEMNVSTLELGDSALYLCASSFGEYQETQYFGPGTRLLVL.

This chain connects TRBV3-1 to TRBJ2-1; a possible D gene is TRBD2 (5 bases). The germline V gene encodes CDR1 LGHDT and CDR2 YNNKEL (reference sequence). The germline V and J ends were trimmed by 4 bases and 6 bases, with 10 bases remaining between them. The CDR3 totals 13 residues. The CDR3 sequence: CASSLSGLNEQFF. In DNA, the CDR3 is TGTGCCAGCAGCCTATCAGGACTCAATGAGCAGTTCTTC.

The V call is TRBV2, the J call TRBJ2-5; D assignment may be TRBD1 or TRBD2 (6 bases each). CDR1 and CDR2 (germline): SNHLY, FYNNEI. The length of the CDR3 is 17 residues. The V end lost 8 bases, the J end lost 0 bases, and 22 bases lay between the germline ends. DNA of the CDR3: TGTGCCAGCGCAATCAGTGGGGCGGAGGGGGACCAAGAGACCCAGTACTTC. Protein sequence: CASAISGAEGDQETQYF.

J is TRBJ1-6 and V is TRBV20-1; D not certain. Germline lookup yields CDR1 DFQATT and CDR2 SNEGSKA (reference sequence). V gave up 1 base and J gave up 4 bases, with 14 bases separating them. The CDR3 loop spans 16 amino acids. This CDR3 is CSARAMIGLYNSPLHF. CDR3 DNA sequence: TGCAGTGCTAGAGCGATGATTGGGTTATATAATTCACCCCTCCACTTT.

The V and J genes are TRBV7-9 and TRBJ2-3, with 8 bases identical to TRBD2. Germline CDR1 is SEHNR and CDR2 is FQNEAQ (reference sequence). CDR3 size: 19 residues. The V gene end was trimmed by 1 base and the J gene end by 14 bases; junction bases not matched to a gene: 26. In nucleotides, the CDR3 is TGTGCCAGCAGCTTAGGCGTGCCACTAGCGGAAGCTCAGCACAGATACGCGTATTTT. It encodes CASSLGVPLAEAQHRYAYF.

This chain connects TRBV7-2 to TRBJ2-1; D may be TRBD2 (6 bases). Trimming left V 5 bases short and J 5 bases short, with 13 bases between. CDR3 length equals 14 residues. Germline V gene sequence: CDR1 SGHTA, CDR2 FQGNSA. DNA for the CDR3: TGTGCCAGCAGCCCGGGACTTATTAACAATGAGCAGTTCTTC. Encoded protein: CASSPGLINNEQFF.

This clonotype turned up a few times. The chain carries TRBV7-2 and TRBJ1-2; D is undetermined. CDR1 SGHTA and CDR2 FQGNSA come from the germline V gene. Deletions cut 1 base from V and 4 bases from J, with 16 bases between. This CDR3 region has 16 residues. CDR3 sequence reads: CASSLDVALRSYGYTF. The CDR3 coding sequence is TGTGCCAGCAGCTTAGATGTGGCTCTCAGGTCCTATGGCTACACCTTC.

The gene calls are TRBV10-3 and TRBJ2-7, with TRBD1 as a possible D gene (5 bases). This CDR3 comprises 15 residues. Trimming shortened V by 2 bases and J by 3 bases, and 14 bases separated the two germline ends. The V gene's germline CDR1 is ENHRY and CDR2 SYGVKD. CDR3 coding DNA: TGTGCCATCAGTGAGGCCCATGGCAGGGACTACGAGCAGTACTTC. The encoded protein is CAISEAHGRDYEQYF.

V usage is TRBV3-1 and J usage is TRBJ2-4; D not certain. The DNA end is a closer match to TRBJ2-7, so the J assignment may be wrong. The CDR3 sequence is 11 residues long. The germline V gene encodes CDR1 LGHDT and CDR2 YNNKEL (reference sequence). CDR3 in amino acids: CASSQTSEQYF. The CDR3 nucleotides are TGTGCCAGCAGCCAGACGAGCGAGCAGTACTTC.

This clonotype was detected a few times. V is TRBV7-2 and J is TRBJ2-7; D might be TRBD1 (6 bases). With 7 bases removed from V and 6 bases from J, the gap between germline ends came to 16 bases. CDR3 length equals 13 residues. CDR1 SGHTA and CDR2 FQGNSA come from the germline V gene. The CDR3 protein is CASTYRVRAEQYF. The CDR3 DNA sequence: TGTGCCAGCACCTACAGGGTCCGCGCCGAGCAGTACTTC.

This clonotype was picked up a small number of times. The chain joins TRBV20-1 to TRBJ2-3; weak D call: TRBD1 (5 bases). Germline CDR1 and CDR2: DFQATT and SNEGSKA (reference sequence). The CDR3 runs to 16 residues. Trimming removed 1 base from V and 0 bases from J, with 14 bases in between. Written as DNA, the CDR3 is TGCAGTGCTAGAGTAGTTCCCAGGGCAAGCACAGATACGCAGTATTTT. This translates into CSARVVPRASTDTQYF.

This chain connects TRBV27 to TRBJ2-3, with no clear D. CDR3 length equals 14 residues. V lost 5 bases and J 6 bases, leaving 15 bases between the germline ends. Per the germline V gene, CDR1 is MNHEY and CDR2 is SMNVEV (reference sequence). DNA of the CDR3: TGTGCCAGCAGTCTTATCCGGGTCAGCGATACGCAGTATTTT. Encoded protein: CASSLIRVSDTQYF.

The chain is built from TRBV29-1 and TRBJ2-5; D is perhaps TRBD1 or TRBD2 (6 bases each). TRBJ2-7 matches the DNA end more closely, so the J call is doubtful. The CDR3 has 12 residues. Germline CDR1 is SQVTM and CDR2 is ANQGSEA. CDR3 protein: CSGGGQTYEQYF. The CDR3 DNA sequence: TGCAGCGGGGGAGGACAGACCTACGAGCAGTACTTC.

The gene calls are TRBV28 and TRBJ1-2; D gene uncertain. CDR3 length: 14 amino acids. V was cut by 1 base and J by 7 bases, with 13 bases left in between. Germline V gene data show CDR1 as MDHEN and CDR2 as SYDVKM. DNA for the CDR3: TGTGCCAGCAGTTTATTAGGAACGGAGAGTGGCTACACCTTC. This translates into CASSLLGTESGYTF.

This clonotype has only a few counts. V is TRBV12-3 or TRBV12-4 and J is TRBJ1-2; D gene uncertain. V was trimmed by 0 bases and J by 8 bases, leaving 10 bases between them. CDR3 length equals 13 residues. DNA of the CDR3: TGTGCCAGCAGTTTAGCGGACGGTGGAGGCTACACCTTC. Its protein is CASSLADGGGYTF.

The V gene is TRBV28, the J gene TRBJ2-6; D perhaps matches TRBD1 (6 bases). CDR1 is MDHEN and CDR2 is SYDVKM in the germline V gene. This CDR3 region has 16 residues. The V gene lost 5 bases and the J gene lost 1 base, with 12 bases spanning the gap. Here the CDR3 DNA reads TGTGCCAGCAGTCCACCACAGGGATCTGGGGCCAACGTCCTGACTTTC. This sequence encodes CASSPPQGSGANVLTF. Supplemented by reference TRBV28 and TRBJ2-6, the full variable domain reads DVKVTQSSRYLVKRTGEKVFLECVQDMDHENMFWYRQDPGLGLRLIYFSYDVKMKEKGDIPEGYSVSREKKERFSLILESASTNQTSMYLCASSPPQGSGANVLTFGAGSRLTVL.